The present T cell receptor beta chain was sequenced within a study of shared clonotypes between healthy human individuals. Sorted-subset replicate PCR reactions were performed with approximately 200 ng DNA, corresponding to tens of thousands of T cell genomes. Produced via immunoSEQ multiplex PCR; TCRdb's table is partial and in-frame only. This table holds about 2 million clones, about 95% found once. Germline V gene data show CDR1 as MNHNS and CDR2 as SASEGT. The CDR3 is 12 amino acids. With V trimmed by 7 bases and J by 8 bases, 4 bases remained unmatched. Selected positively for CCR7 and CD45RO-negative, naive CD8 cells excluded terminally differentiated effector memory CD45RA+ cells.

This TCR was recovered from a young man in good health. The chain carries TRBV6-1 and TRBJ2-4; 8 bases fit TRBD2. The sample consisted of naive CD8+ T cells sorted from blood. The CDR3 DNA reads TGTGCCAGCACCCCGGGAGGGGACATTCAGTACTTC. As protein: CASTPGGDIQYF.